This record looks at one T cell receptor beta chain sequence and its context. Its antigen is not known. TCRdb's copy holds only in-frame clones and misses some; the assay was immunoSEQ multiplex PCR. Among 120,000 to 150,000 clones listed, approximately 90% were seen once. The sample belongs to a study of T cell responses to AZD1222 COVID-19 vaccine. Study conclusions and caveats: Spike-specific TCR repertoires showed rising breadth and depth after two AZD1222 doses. The donor group comprised mostly white British people and more females; the analysis possibly underestimated clonal diversity.

The CDR3 is 19 residues long. V was clipped by 0 bases and J by 0 bases, with 19 bases between them. CDR1 is SGHRS and CDR2 is YFSETQ in the germline V gene. Sequencing was performed on peripheral blood, taken on day 0 of AZD1222 vaccination. This chain connects TRBV5-1 to TRBJ2-4; D is possibly TRBD1 (6 bases). The clonotype originates from an adult in good health. In DNA form, the CDR3 reads TGCGCCAGCAGCTTGGTTCTGGGGACGGGACACTTAGCCAAAAACATTCAGTACTTC. Protein sequence: CASSLVLGTGHLAKNIQYF.